The rows below give T cell receptor beta chains drawn from one sample of a study of shared clonotypes between healthy human individuals. The protocol was immunoSEQ multiplex PCR, while the TCRdb copy is restricted to in-frame clones and leaves out a portion. The table has under 1 million clones, about 96% seen once. Sequencing used naive CD8+ T cells sorted from blood. The receptors were sampled from a man between 25 and 39 years old in good health. CDR3s include the opening cysteine and the closing phenylalanine or tryptophan. The order of the fields is J gene, D gene, clone size, V gene, CDR3 DNA, CDR3 protein. A D gene is named only where the DNA matches it firmly. The size entry is marked missing in some rows and otherwise reads once, few, many or a size class.

TRBJ2-7 | TRBD1 | . | TRBV7-2 | TGTGCCAGCAGCCCCGGGACAGTTTCCTACGAGCAGTACTTC | CASSPGTVSYEQYF
TRBJ2-2 | TRBD1 | . | TRBV9 | TGTGCCAGCAGCGTTGGGCAGGGGGCCTGGGAGCTGTTTTTT | CASSVGQGAWELFF
TRBJ2-1 | . | . | TRBV5-5 | TGTGCCAGCTGTGAGGGAACCTACAATGAGCAGTTCTTC | CASCEGTYNEQFF
TRBJ1-2 | TRBD1 | . | TRBV19 | TGTGCCAGTCTACAGGGGGGCGGCTACACCTTC | CASLQGGGYTF
TRBJ1-1 | TRBD1 | . | TRBV27 | TGTGCCAGCAGTATTTTAGGACAGGGGGCAGGAGCTTTCTTT | CASSILGQGAGAFF
TRBJ2-2 | . | . | TRBV9 | TGTGCCAGCAGCGTAGTGGGATGGGCCGGGGAGCTGTTTTTT | CASSVVGWAGELFF
TRBJ2-5 | TRBD1 | . | TRBV27 | TGTGCCAGCAGTTTGACAGGGCTACAAGAGACCCAGTACTTC | CASSLTGLQETQYF
TRBJ2-7 | TRBD1 | . | TRBV7-8 | TGTGCCAGCAGCTTAGCCCCCACCGGGACAGTCGCCTCCTACGAGCAGTACTTC | CASSLAPTGTVASYEQYF
TRBJ1-1 | . | . | TRBV10-3 | TGTGCCATCAGTGATCCCGGGGAGAGCACTGAAGCTTTCTTT | CAISDPGESTEAFF
TRBJ2-1 | TRBD1 | . | TRBV29-1 | TGCAGCGTTGAAGATCGGGACAGGGGGAGGTACAATGAGCAGTTCTTC | CSVEDRDRGRYNEQFF
TRBJ2-7 | TRBD2 | . | TRBV19 | TGTGCCAGTAGCCCCCCGGCTAGCGGCCCCTACGAGCAGTACTTC | CASSPPASGPYEQYF
TRBJ1-5 | TRBD1 | . | TRBV6-6 | TGTGCCAGCAGTTACGCCGACAGGGTCAATCAGCCCCAGCATTTT | CASSYADRVNQPQHF
TRBJ1-4 | . | . | TRBV6-5 | TGTGCCAGCAGTTTTTCTACCTCTGAAAAACTGTTTTTT | CASSFSTSEKLFF
TRBJ2-7 | . | . | TRBV2 | TGTGCCAGCCTTGGGGGTTACGAGCAGTACTTC | CASLGGYEQYF
TRBJ2-5 | . | once | TRBV7-7 | TGTGCTAGCAGCCCAAGCAGGGGTTGGCAAGAGACCCAGTACTTC | CASSPSRGWQETQYF
TRBJ2-3 | . | . | TRBV27 | TGTGCCAGCAGTTTATACCAAACAGATACGCAGTATTTT | CASSLYQTDTQYF
TRBJ2-7 | TRBD2 | . | TRBV11-2 | TGTGCCAGCAGCTTAGAGACTAGCGGAGCCACCTACGAGCAGTACTTC | CASSLETSGATYEQYF
TRBJ1-2 | . | . | TRBV9 | TGTGCCAGCAGCGTAACCGGCGCGGGCTACACCTTC | CASSVTGAGYTF
TRBJ2-7 | TRBD2 | once | TRBV15 | TGTGCCACCCGAATAGCGGGAGGAGGCCCCTACGAGCAGTACTTC | CATRIAGGGPYEQYF
TRBJ1-5 | . | . | TRBV6-5 | TGTGCCAGCAGTTGGACGGGAGATCAGCCCCAGCATTTT | CASSWTGDQPQHF
TRBJ2-2 | TRBD2 | . | TRBV7-8 | TGTGCCAGCAGCTCGCCACTAGCGGGATCGGTCGGGGAGCTGTTTTTT | CASSSPLAGSVGELFF
TRBJ2-1 | . | . | TRBV19 | TGTGCCAGTAGTCCTGACAGAGGAAGCTCCTACAATGAGCAGTTCTTC | CASSPDRGSSYNEQFF
TRBJ2-7 | TRBD2 | . | TRBV27 | TGTGCCAGCAGTTTAGAGGGACTAGTGGACGAGCAGTACTTC | CASSLEGLVDEQYF
TRBJ2-3 | . | few | TRBV18 | TGTGCCAGCTCACCAAGGGGGTCCACAGATACGCAGTATTTT | CASSPRGSTDTQYF
TRBJ2-7 | . | . | TRBV28 | TGTGCCAGCAGCTGGCGGGGAAGCTCCTACGAGCAGTACTTC | CASSWRGSSYEQYF
TRBJ2-1 | TRBD1 | . | TRBV7-6 | TGTGCCAGCAGCCCTGACAGGGCCCCCTACAATGAGCAGTTCTTC | CASSPDRAPYNEQFF
TRBJ2-6 | . | . | TRBV10-3 | TGTGCCATCGACTCTGGGGCCAACGTCCTGACTTTC | CAIDSGANVLTF
TRBJ2-3 | . | . | TRBV6-6 | TGTGCCAGCAGTTACAGTACTATCCGTAGCACAGATACGCAGTATTTT | CASSYSTIRSTDTQYF
TRBJ2-7 | . | . | TRBV5-1 | TGCGCCAGCAGCTTGGCCTGGGGAACCTACGAGCAGTACTTC | CASSLAWGTYEQYF
TRBJ2-1 | . | . | TRBV9 | TGTGCCAGCAGCGTGGAGACCAGGGCTGATGAGCAGTTCTTC | CASSVETRADEQFF
TRBJ1-2 | TRBD1 | . | TRBV9 | TGTGCCAGCAGCCTTGGGACAGCCTATGGCTACACCTTC | CASSLGTAYGYTF
TRBJ2-3 | . | . | TRBV4-1 | TGCGCCAGCAGCCAAGCGGTTGGACCCACAGATACGCAGTATTTT | CASSQAVGPTDTQYF
TRBJ2-7 | TRBD2 | . | TRBV4-2 | TGTGCCAGCAGCCCGAGCGGGAGGGTGAGCGACGAGCAGTACTTC | CASSPSGRVSDEQYF
TRBJ2-3 | TRBD1 | . | TRBV11-2 | TGTGCCAGCAGCTTAGCCAGGGGGCTGGGAGATACGCAGTATTTT | CASSLARGLGDTQYF
TRBJ1-1 | . | . | TRBV5-1 | TGCGCCAGCAGCTTGATTCCGGGTCGTGAAGCTTTCTTT | CASSLIPGREAFF
TRBJ2-5 | . | . | TRBV15 | TGTGCCACCAGCGCAGGGGATCGTGAGACCCAGTACTTC | CATSAGDRETQYF
TRBJ2-1 | TRBD2 | . | TRBV10-1 | TGCGCCAGCAGTGAGGGACTAGCGGGAGCCAATGAGCAGTTCTTC | CASSEGLAGANEQFF
TRBJ1-2 | . | . | TRBV27 | TGTGCCAGCGGATCCTCTTTGGGGCGAGACTATGGCTACACCTTC | CASGSSLGRDYGYTF
TRBJ2-3 | . | . | TRBV7-9 | TGTGCCAGCAGCTTGTCCAGTCAGACAGATACGCAGTATTTT | CASSLSSQTDTQYF
TRBJ2-7 | TRBD2 | . | TRBV30 | TGTGCCTGGGAAGGGACTAGCGGGACCTACGAGCAGTACTTC | CAWEGTSGTYEQYF
TRBJ2-1 | TRBD2 | . | TRBV4-1 | TGCGCCAGCAGCCAAGGGACTAGCGGGAGGGGGGGCTACAATGAGCAGTTCTTC | CASSQGTSGRGGYNEQFF
TRBJ2-6 | . | . | TRBV11-3 | TGTGCCAGCAGCTCCAGCTCTGGGGCCAACGTCCTGACTTTC | CASSSSSGANVLTF
TRBJ1-1 | . | few | TRBV4-1 | TGCGCCAGCAGGTTTCAGGGTAGCACTGAAGCTTTCTTT | CASRFQGSTEAFF
TRBJ2-1 | TRBD1 | . | TRBV4-3 | TGCGCCAGCAGCCGGGACAGGGATCACTACAATGAGCAGTTCTTC | CASSRDRDHYNEQFF
TRBJ2-3 | TRBD1 | . | TRBV11-2 | TGTGCCAGCAGCTTATTCCCTCAGACAGGGTATAGCACAGATACGCAGTATTTT | CASSLFPQTGYSTDTQYF
TRBJ1-1 | . | . | TRBV5-1 | TGCGCCAGCAGCTTGGAATCGTCTACTGAAGCTTTCTTT | CASSLESSTEAFF
TRBJ1-5 | . | . | TRBV6-1 | TGTGCCAGCGCCCCGGGAGTTAATCAGCCCCAGCATTTT | CASAPGVNQPQHF
TRBJ2-7 | TRBD2 | . | TRBV7-2 | TGTGCCAGCAGCCCAGTTACGGGAGGCCCCTACGAGCAGTACTTC | CASSPVTGGPYEQYF
TRBJ2-7 | . | . | TRBV23-1 | TGCGCCAGCAGGGATCAGGACACAATCTACGAGCAGTACTTC | CASRDQDTIYEQYF
TRBJ2-7 | . | . | TRBV7-2 | TGTGCCAGCAGCTTGAGGGCTGCGCGGGAGCAGTACTTC | CASSLRAAREQYF
TRBJ2-7 | TRBD2 | . | TRBV9 | TGTGCCAGCAGCGTAGCGGCGGGAGGCGGTAGCTACGAGCAGTACTTC | CASSVAAGGGSYEQYF
TRBJ2-3 | . | . | TRBV7-2 | TGTGCCAGCAGCCGACAGGGCACAGATACGCAGTATTTT | CASSRQGTDTQYF
TRBJ2-2 | TRBD2 | . | TRBV7-6 | TGTGCCAGCAGATGGACTAGCGGCTCCGGGGAGCTGTTTTTT | CASRWTSGSGELFF
TRBJ1-1 | . | . | TRBV30 | TGTGCCTGGAGTGTTTGGGACATAACTCCGGGATACACTGAAGCTTTCTTT | CAWSVWDITPGYTEAFF
TRBJ1-5 | . | once | TRBV6-6 | TGTGCCAGCAGTTACTCTACCCATGCCAACAATCAGCCCCAGCATTTT | CASSYSTHANNQPQHF